This TCR beta chain was captured by sequencing in a study of CD4 and CD8 cells across lung adenocarcinoma regions. This clonotype was seen only once. An end of the junction differs from the germline gene, which may be a read error. MiXCR, run by TCRdb on the PCR reads, gives a single entry per CDR3 protein. The data contain 5,000 to 8,000 distinct CDR3 sequences, around half of them singletons. CDR1 and CDR2 from the germline V gene are MNHNS and SASEGT. The CDR3 has 15 residues. The clonotype comes from a female donor with lung adenocarcinoma. The CD4 and CD8 labels of this study may be unreliable. Sequencing was performed on CD8+ T cells from the center of a lung tumor. The V and J genes are TRBV6-1 and TRBJ2-3; a weak D match, TRBD1 (5 bases). The CDR3 DNA sequence: TGTGCCAGCAAGCTATCCGACAGTGTAAAAGATACGCAGTATTTC. Translated: CASKLSDSVKDTQYF.